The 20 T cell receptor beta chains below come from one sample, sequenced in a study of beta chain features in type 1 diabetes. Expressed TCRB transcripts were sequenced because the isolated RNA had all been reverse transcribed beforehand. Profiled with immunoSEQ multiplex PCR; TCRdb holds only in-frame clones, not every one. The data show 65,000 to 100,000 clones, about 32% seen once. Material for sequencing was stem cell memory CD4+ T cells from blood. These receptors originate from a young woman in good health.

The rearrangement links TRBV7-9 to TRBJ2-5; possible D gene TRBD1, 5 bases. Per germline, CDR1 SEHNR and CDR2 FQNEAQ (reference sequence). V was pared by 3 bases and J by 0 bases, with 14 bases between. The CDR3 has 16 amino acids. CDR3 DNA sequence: TGTGCCAGCAGCTTGGGGCGAGGCGGAGACCAAGAGACCCAGTACTTC. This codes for CASSLGRGGDQETQYF.

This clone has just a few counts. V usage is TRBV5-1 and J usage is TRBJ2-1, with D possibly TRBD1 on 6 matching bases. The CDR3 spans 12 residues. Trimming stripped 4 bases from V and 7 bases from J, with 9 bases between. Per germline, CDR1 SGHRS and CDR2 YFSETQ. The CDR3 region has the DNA TGCGCCAGCAGCCTACAGGGAAATGAGCAGTTCTTC. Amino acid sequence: CASSLQGNEQFF. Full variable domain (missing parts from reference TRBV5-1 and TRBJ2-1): KAGVTQTPRYLIKTRGQQVTLSCSPISGHRSVSWYQQTPGQGLQFLFEYFSETQRNKGNFPGRFSGRQFSNSRSEMNVSTLELGDSALYLCASSLQGNEQFFGPGTRLTVL.

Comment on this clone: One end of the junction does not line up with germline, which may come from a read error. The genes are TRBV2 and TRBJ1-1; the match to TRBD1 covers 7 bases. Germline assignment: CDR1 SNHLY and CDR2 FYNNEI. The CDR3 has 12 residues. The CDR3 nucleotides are TGTGCCAGCAGCGAAGGCAGGGGGAAAGCTTTCTTT. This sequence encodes CASSEGRGKAFF.

Here the CDR3 reads CASSSQTGTYGYTF. The CDR3 coding sequence is TGTGCCAGCAGCTCCCAGACAGGGACGTATGGCTACACCTTC. The chain recombines TRBV14 with TRBJ1-2; 7 positions agree with TRBD1. This CDR3 is built from 14 residues. V lost 5 bases and J lost 5; bases outside the gene matches: 8. Germline assignment: CDR1 SGHDN and CDR2 FVKESK.

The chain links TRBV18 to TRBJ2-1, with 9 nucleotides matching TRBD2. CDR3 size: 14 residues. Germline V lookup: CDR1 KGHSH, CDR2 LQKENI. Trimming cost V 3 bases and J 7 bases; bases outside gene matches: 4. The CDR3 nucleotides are TGTGCCAGCTCACCCGCCGCGGGGGGGAATGAGCAGTTCTTC. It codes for CASSPAAGGNEQFF.

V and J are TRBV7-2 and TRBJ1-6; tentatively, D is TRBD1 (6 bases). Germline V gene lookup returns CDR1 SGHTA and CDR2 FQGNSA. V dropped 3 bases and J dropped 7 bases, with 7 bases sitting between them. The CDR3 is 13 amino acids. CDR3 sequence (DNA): TGTGCCAGCAGCTTCACAGGGAATTCACCCCTCCACTTT. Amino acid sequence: CASSFTGNSPLHF.

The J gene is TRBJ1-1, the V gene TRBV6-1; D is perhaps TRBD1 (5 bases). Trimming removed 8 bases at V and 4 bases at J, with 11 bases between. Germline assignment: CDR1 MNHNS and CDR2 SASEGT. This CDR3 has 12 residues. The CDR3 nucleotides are TGTGCCAGCGGGACTCTCGGCACTGAAGCTTTCTTT. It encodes CASGTLGTEAFF.

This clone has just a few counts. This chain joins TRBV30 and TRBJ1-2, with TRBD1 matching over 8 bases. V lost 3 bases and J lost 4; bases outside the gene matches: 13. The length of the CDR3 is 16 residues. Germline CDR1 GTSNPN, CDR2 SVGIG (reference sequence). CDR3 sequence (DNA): TGTGCCTGGAGCGCCCGAGGCAGGGGGCTTGCCTATGGCTACACCTTC. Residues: CAWSARGRGLAYGYTF. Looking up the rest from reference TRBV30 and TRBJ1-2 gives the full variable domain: SQTIHQWPATLVQPVGSPLSLECTVEGTSNPNLYWYRQAAGRGLQLLFYSVGIGQISSEVPQNLSASRPQDRQFILSSKKLLLSDSGFYLCAWSARGRGLAYGYTFGSGTRLTVV.

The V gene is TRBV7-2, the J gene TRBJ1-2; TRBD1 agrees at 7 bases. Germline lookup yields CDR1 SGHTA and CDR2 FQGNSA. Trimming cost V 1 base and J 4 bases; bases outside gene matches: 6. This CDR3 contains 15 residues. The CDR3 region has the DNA TGTGCCAGCAGCTTAGTATTTACAGGGGCCTATGGCTACACCTTC. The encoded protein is CASSLVFTGAYGYTF.

Here the CDR3 DNA reads TGTGCCAGCAGCCAAGGGTTTAGCGGGGGCCCAACTCGCCAAGAGACCCAGTACTTC. It encodes CASSQGFSGGPTRQETQYF. The chain uses TRBV7-9 and TRBJ2-5, with 9 bases fitting TRBD2. Per the germline V gene, CDR1 is SEHNR and CDR2 is FQNEAQ (reference sequence). V lost 5 bases and J lost 1; bases outside the gene matches: 17. The CDR3 contains 19 residues.

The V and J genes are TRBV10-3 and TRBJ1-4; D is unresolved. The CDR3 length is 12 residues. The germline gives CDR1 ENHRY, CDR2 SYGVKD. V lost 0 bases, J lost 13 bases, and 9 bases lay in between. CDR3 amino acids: CAISESGRLLFF. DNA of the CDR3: TGTGCCATCAGTGAGTCGGGGAGGTTACTGTTTTTT.

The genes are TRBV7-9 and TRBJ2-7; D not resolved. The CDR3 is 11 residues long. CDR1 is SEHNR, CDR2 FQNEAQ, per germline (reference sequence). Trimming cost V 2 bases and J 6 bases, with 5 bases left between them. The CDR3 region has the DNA TGTGCCAGCAGCTTAAATCTCGAGCAGTACTTC. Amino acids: CASSLNLEQYF.

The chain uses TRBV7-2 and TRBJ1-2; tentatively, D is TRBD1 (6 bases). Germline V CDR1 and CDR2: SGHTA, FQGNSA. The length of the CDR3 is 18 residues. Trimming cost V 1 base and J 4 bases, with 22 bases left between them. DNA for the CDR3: TGTGCCAGCAGCTTAGACCCCAGACAGTCTGGCAGGGGCTATGGCTACACCTTC. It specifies CASSLDPRQSGRGYGYTF. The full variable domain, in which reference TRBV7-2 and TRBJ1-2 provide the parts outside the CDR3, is GAGVSQSPSNKVTEKGKDVELRCDPISGHTALYWYRQSLGQGLEFLIYFQGNSAPDKSGLPSDRFSAERTGGSVSTLTIQRTQQEDSAVYLCASSLDPRQSGRGYGYTFGSGTRLTVV.

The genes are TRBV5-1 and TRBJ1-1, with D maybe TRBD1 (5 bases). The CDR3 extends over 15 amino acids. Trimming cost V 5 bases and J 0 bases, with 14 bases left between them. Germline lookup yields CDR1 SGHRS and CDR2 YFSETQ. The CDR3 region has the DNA TGCGCCAGCAGTGACGGGGGGACTATGAACACTGAAGCTTTCTTT. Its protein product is CASSDGGTMNTEAFF.

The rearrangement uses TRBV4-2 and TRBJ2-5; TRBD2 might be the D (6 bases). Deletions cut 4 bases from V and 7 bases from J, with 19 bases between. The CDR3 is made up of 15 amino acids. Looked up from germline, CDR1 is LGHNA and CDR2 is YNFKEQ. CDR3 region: CASSPGRLEDATQYF. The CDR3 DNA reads TGTGCCAGCAGCCCGGGGAGGCTAGAAGACGCGACCCAGTACTTC.

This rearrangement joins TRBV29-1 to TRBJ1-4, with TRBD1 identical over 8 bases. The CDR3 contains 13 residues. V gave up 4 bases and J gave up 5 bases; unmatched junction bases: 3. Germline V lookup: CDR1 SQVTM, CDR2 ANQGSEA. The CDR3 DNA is TGCAGCGTTGGGGACAGGTCCAATGAAAAACTGTTTTTT. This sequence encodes CSVGDRSNEKLFF. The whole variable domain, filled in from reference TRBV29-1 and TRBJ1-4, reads SAVISQKPSRDICQRGTSLTIQCQVDSQVTMMFWYRQQPGQSLTLIATANQGSEATYESGFVIDKFPISRPNLTFSTLTVSNMSPEDSSIYLCSVGDRSNEKLFFGSGTQLSVL.

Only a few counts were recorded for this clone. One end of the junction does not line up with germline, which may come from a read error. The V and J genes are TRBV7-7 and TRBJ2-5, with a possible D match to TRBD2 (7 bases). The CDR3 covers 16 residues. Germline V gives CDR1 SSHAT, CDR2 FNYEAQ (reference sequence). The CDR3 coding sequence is TGTGCTAGCAGCTCCAACCGGGGGGCAGGGGAAGAGACCCAGTACTTC. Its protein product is CASSSNRGAGEETQYF.

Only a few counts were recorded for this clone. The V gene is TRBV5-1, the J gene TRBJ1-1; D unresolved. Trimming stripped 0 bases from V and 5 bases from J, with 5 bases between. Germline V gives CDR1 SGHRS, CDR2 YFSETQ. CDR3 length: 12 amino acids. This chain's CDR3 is CASSLGRTEAFF. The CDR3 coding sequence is TGCGCCAGCAGCTTGGGGAGGACTGAAGCTTTCTTT. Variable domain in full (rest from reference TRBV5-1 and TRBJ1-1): KAGVTQTPRYLIKTRGQQVTLSCSPISGHRSVSWYQQTPGQGLQFLFEYFSETQRNKGNFPGRFSGRQFSNSRSEMNVSTLELGDSALYLCASSLGRTEAFFGQGTRLTVV.

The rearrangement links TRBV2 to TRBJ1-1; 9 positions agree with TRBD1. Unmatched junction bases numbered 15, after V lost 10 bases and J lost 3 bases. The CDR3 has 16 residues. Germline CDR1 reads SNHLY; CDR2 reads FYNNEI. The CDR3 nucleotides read TGTGCCACCCGCCGGGACAGGGCGCTAGGAGACACTGAAGCTTTCTTT. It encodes CATRRDRALGDTEAFF.

The CDR3 protein is CASSRKPSGGAGADTQYF. CDR3 coding DNA: TGTGCCAGCAGTAGAAAGCCTAGCGGGGGGGCCGGGGCAGATACGCAGTATTTT. The rearrangement joins TRBV7-6 to TRBJ2-3; the match to TRBD2 covers 12 bases. The CDR3 runs 18 residues. CDR1 and CDR2 (germline): SGHVS, FNYEAQ. The V and J ends lost 6 bases and 4 bases, in that order; junction bases with no gene match: 14.